This T cell receptor (beta chain) was identified during a study of T cells after yellow fever vaccination. TCRdb re-called the 5' RACE reads with MiXCR, one entry per CDR3 protein. The data show some 320,000 distinct CDR3 sequences, approximately 4.3% seen once. CDR3 length: 14 residues. The germline V and J ends were trimmed by 5 bases and 6 bases, with 17 bases remaining between them. In germline, CDR1 is SEHNR, CDR2 FQNEAQ (reference sequence). There are many counts of this clonotype. The source material was PBMCs, sampled 15 days after the yellow fever booster vaccination. The chain couples TRBV7-9 to TRBJ2-7; possibly TRBD1 for D (6 bases). The clonotype originates from a man younger than 35 who received the YFV17D yellow fever vaccine. CDR3 region: CASSHDRPVREQYF. DNA for the CDR3: TGTGCCAGCAGCCATGACAGGCCAGTACGCGAGCAGTACTTC. Combining the CDR3 with reference TRBV7-9 and TRBJ2-7 gives the whole variable domain DTGVSQNPRHKITKRGQNVTFRCDPISEHNRLYWYRQTLGQGPEFLTYFQNEAQLEKSRLLSDRFSAERPKGSFSTLEIQRTEQGDSAMYLCASSHDRPVREQYFGPGTRLTVT.